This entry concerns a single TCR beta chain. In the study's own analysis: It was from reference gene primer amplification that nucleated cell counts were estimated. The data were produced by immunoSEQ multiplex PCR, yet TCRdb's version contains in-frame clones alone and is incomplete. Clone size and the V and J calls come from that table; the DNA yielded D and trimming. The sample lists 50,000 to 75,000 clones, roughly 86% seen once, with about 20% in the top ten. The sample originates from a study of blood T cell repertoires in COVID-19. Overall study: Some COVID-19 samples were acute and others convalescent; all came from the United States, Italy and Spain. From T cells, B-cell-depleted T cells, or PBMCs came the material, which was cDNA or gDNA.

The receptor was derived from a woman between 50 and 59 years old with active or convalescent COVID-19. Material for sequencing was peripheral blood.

As DNA, the CDR3 is TGTGCCAGCAGCGTTCAGGGGAATTCACCCCTCCACTTT. Translation: CASSVQGNSPLHF. The rearrangement links TRBV7-9 to TRBJ1-6; possible D gene TRBD1, 6 bases. Germline-derived CDR1 and CDR2 are SEHNR and FQNEAQ (reference sequence). V was trimmed by 5 bases and J by 7 bases, leaving 9 bases between them. The CDR3 is 13 amino acids.